Shown below are 9 T cell receptor beta chains from a single sample sequenced in a study of shared clonotypes between healthy human individuals. TCRdb's copy holds only in-frame clones and misses some; the assay was immunoSEQ multiplex PCR. The sample lists approximately 2,000,000 clones, 80% to 95% occurring once. Sample: naive CD4+ T cells from PBMCs. Subset specified: CD45RA+ positively selected. The receptors originated from a young man in good health. Some clones in this sample may be carry-over from other donors' samples.

V gene TRBV2 combines with J gene TRBJ1-5; 7 bases align to TRBD1. Germline-derived CDR1 and CDR2 are SNHLY and FYNNEI. This CDR3 spans 14 amino acids. V was pared by 0 bases and J by 7 bases, with 3 bases of the junction left unmatched. CDR3 loop: CASSEADRAQPQHF. The CDR3 DNA reads as TGTGCCAGCAGTGAAGCAGACAGGGCACAGCCCCAGCATTTT.

The sample holds one count of this clone. This chain joins TRBV4-1 and TRBJ2-2, with D possibly TRBD2 on 7 matching bases. Germline values: CDR1 MGHRA, CDR2 YSYEKL. The CDR3 consists of 19 residues. The V end lost 0 bases, the J end lost 0 bases, and 17 bases lay between the germline ends. CDR3 sequence (DNA): TGCGCCAGCAGCCAAGAAGGGGGGGGATACCCCACGAACACCGGGGAGCTGTTTTTT. It encodes CASSQEGGGYPTNTGELFF.

The CDR3 protein is CASSETSLAKNIQYF. The CDR3 DNA reads as TGTGCCAGCAGTGAAACCTCACTAGCCAAAAACATTCAGTACTTC. The J gene is TRBJ2-4, the V gene TRBV6-1; D gene unclear. Looked up from germline, CDR1 is MNHNS and CDR2 is SASEGT. V was shortened by 2 bases and J by 0 bases, with 8 bases between the two germline ends. This CDR3 has 15 residues.

This chain connects TRBV6-6 to TRBJ1-1; the D is unclear. The CDR3 runs to 12 residues. Per the germline V gene, CDR1 is MNHNY and CDR2 is SVGAGI (reference sequence). Between the trimmed V and J ends, which lost 7 bases and 0 bases, there was a span of 6 bases. The CDR3 DNA reads as TGTGCCAGCACTCAAATGAACACTGAAGCTTTCTTT. As protein: CASTQMNTEAFF.

The V call is TRBV5-1, the J call TRBJ2-6; D is possibly TRBD1 (5 bases). Germline V lookup: CDR1 SGHRS, CDR2 YFSETQ. V was cut by 1 base and J by 4 bases, with 15 bases left in between. The CDR3 contains 17 residues. The CDR3 loop is CASSLQGPVGGANVLTF. The DNA for the CDR3 is TGCGCCAGCAGCTTGCAGGGTCCCGTGGGGGGGGCCAACGTCCTGACTTTC.

This chain links TRBV6-1 with TRBJ2-7; D gene uncertain. The CDR3 is 13 residues long. Looked up from germline, CDR1 is MNHNS and CDR2 is SASEGT. Trimming left V 4 bases short and J 4 bases short, with 11 bases between. CDR3 residues: CASSGDRAYEQYF. CDR3 in DNA: TGTGCCAGCAGTGGAGACCGTGCTTACGAGCAGTACTTC.

This chain connects TRBV28 to TRBJ1-2; 9 nucleotides agree with TRBD1. J lost 6 bases, V lost 5 bases, and 13 bases had no gene match. Germline CDR1 MDHEN, CDR2 SYDVKM. The length of the CDR3 is 16 residues. As DNA, the CDR3 is TGTGCCAGCAGTCTACAGGGGGCCCAGACTTCGAATGGCTACACCTTC. The encoded protein is CASSLQGAQTSNGYTF.

The chain combines TRBV2 with TRBJ2-3; 8 bases align to TRBD2. V dropped 6 bases and J dropped 1; count of bases not matched to a gene: 6. Germline V gives CDR1 SNHLY, CDR2 FYNNEI. This CDR3 contains 15 residues. This CDR3 is CASRAPLAGTDTQYF. CDR3 DNA sequence: TGTGCCAGCAGGGCGCCACTAGCGGGCACAGATACGCAGTATTTT.

A note on this clone: This sample includes further DNA sequences coding for the same CDR3. The chain links TRBV19 to TRBJ2-5, with 13 positions matching TRBD2. Germline V gene lookup returns CDR1 LNHDA and CDR2 SQIVND (reference sequence). The CDR3 extends over 15 amino acids. The J segment lost 4 bases and the V segment lost 5 bases, leaving 4 bases of the junction unmatched. The CDR3 nucleotides read TGTGCCAGTAGTCGACTAGCGGGAGGCCCAGAGACCCAGTACTTC. It specifies CASSRLAGGPETQYF.